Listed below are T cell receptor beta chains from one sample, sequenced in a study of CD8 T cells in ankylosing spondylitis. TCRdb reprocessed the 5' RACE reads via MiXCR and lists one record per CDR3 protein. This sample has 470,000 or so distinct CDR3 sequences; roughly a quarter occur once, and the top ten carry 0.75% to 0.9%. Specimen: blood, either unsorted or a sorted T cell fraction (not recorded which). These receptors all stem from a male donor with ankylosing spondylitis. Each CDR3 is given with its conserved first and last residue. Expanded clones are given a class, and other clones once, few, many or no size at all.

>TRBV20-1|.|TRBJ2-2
CSARVEPNTGELFF
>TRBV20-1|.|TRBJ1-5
CSASDGNQPQHF
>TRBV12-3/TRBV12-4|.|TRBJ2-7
CASSRYSGWTSSYEQYF
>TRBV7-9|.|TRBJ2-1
CASSPVWGSYNEQFF
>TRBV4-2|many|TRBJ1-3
CASSQPNPNSGNTIYF
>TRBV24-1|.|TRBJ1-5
CATSDPGDQPQHF
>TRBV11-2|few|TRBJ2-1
CASSLRSGSNAYNEQFF
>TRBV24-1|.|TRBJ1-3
CATSANPGDTIYF
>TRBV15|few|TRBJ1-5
CATSRGTLSNQPQHF
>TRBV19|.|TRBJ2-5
CASSTTRGEETQYF